These 14 T cell receptor beta chains were all obtained from the same sample, sequenced in a study of blood T cell repertoires in COVID-19. Clones were read by immunoSEQ multiplex PCR, and TCRdb kept only the in-frame ones, dropping some. The sample gives a few hundred thousand clones, more than 75% of which show up once; around 1.2% is in the top ten. Sequencing input: PBMCs or T cells enriched from blood (not recorded which). All receptors derive from a woman under 30 who had recovered from COVID-19.

The chain recombines TRBV5-6 with TRBJ1-6, with 9 bases aligning to TRBD1. This CDR3 spans 16 amino acids. V was clipped by 0 bases and J by 7 bases; unmatched bases: 5. Looked up from germline, CDR1 is SGHDT and CDR2 is YYEEEE. The CDR3 DNA reads TGTGCCAGCAGCTTGGACAGGGGGCTGATGAATTCACCCCTCCACTTT. As protein: CASSLDRGLMNSPLHF.

The genes are TRBV5-6 and TRBJ1-6; D gene uncertain. Germline V gene data show CDR1 as SGHDT and CDR2 as YYEEEE. The CDR3 length is 18 residues. V lost 5 bases, J lost 0 bases, and 18 bases lay in between. The DNA for the CDR3 is TGTGCCAGCAGACCGGGGTTGGCGGCTAACTCCTATAATTCACCCCTCCACTTT. This gives the protein CASRPGLAANSYNSPLHF.

The chain combines TRBV19 with TRBJ1-3; weak D call: TRBD1 (6 bases). CDR1 and CDR2 from the germline V gene are LNHDA and SQIVND (reference sequence). The V end was cut by 5 bases, the J end by 1 base, with 9 bases between. The CDR3 totals 14 residues. The CDR3, as DNA: TGTGCCAGTAGTCTCAGGGGATCTGGAAACACCATATATTTT. This sequence encodes CASSLRGSGNTIYF.

The chain links TRBV7-8 to TRBJ2-5; TRBD2 aligns across 12 bases. Germline CDR1 and CDR2: SGHVS and FQNEAQ. V was clipped by 3 bases and J by 4 bases; unmatched bases: 0. This CDR3 has 14 residues. The CDR3 bases are TGTGCCAGCAGCTTGACTAGCGGGGGAGAGACCCAGTACTTC. It codes for CASSLTSGGETQYF.

The chain uses TRBV9 and TRBJ2-3; 11 nucleotides match TRBD1. The V segment lost 4 bases and the J segment 2 bases; nucleotides outside the gene matches: 6. Looked up from germline, CDR1 is SGDLS and CDR2 is YYNGEE. The CDR3 is 16 amino acids. The CDR3 region has the DNA TGTGCCAGCAGCACCGGGACAGGGGGTTTCACAGATACGCAGTATTTT. Protein: CASSTGTGGFTDTQYF.

The genes are TRBV19 and TRBJ1-4, with D unclear. The CDR3 totals 13 residues. The V end was cut by 7 bases, the J end by 4 bases, with 10 bases between. Germline V gives CDR1 LNHDA, CDR2 SQIVND (reference sequence). CDR3 bases: TGTGCCAGTAAGCCGAGGTTTAATGAAAAACTGTTTTTT. Protein product: CASKPRFNEKLFF.

The chain uses TRBV12-2 and TRBJ2-2; the table's D call, TRBD1, has no DNA check behind it. TRBV12-2 is termed a pseudogene. The CDR3 runs to 15 residues. For the CDR3, the DNA is TGTGCAAGTCGCTTGCCGGGACAGGGCACCGGGGAGCTGTTTTTT. This codes for CASRLPGQGTGELFF.

This rearrangement joins TRBV28 to TRBJ1-6, with D possibly being TRBD1 (6 bases). V lost 5 bases and J 5 bases, leaving 13 bases between the germline ends. Germline V gene lookup returns CDR1 MDHEN and CDR2 SYDVKM. The CDR3 contains 15 residues. CDR3 sequence reads: CASSPGQTHNSPLHF. CDR3 coding DNA: TGTGCCAGCAGTCCCGGACAGACCCATAATTCACCCCTCCACTTT.

The rearrangement links TRBV2 to TRBJ2-7, with D maybe TRBD2 (7 bases). V was cut by 6 bases and J by 3 bases, with 9 bases left in between. The CDR3 is 12 residues long. Germline V CDR1 and CDR2: SNHLY, FYNNEI. The CDR3 bases are TGTGCCAGCAGAGGGGGGGACTACGAGCAGTACTTC. The encoded protein is CASRGGDYEQYF.

V is TRBV7-9 and J is TRBJ1-3; D remains unclear. This CDR3 region has 15 residues. Trimming removed 2 bases from V and 5 bases from J, with 13 bases in between. CDR1 and CDR2 from the germline V gene are SEHNR and FQNEAQ (reference sequence). As DNA, the CDR3 is TGTGCCAGCAGCTTACGGGAAGTCCCAAGAAACACCATATATTTT. As protein: CASSLREVPRNTIYF.

The chain is built from TRBV7-8 and TRBJ2-3; the match to TRBD2 covers 14 bases. The trim removed 2 bases at V and 4 bases at J, leaving 5 bases unmatched. Germline CDR1 is SGHVS and CDR2 is FQNEAQ. CDR3 size: 17 residues. CDR3 coding DNA: TGTGCCAGCAGCTTAAGGGGGACTAGCGGGGGTTCAGATACGCAGTATTTT. Translated: CASSLRGTSGGSDTQYF.

This sequence joins TRBV3-1 (or the pseudogene TRBV3-2) and TRBJ1-2; D might be TRBD1 (5 bases). Germline V lookup: CDR1 LGHDT, CDR2 YNNKEL (reference sequence). The V end lost 4 bases, the J end lost 4 bases, and 25 bases lay between the germline ends. The CDR3 sequence is 18 residues long. The chain's CDR3 is CASSRPLGGGGGSYGYTF. The CDR3 nucleotides are TGTGCCAGCAGCCGTCCCCTAGGAGGCGGGGGAGGGAGCTATGGCTACACCTTC.

The CDR3 loop reads CASSLDRFYGYTF. The CDR3 DNA is TGTGCCAGCAGTTTGGACAGATTCTATGGCTACACCTTC. The rearrangement links TRBV12-3 or TRBV12-4 to TRBJ1-2; possible D gene TRBD1, 6 bases. The CDR3 consists of 13 residues. With 3 bases removed from V and 4 bases from J, the gap between germline ends came to 9 bases.

The chain combines TRBV5-8 with TRBJ1-5; 10 bases fit TRBD1. The CDR3 runs to 15 residues. Germline V gene lookup returns CDR1 SGHTS and CDR2 YDEGEE. V shed 4 bases and J 2 bases; nucleotides not matched to a gene: 3. This CDR3 reads CASSTGQGGNQPQHF. The CDR3 bases are TGTGCCAGCAGCACCGGACAGGGGGGCAATCAGCCCCAGCATTTT. The variable domain in full, with the rest retrieved from reference TRBV5-8 and TRBJ1-5, is EAGVTQSPTHLIKTRGQQATLRCSPISGHTSVYWYQQALGLGLQFLLWYDEGEERNRGNFPPRFSGRQFPNYSSELNVNALELEDSALYLCASSTGQGGNQPQHFGDGTRLSIL.